This T cell receptor beta chain emerged from a study of cytomegalovirus exposure and HLA in healthy donors. Overall study results and limits: What a later analysis showed was that several of the most significant clusters appeared linked to common viral pathogens.

As regards this clone: Its antigen is unidentified.

PCR involved 60 Vbeta and 13 Jbeta primers. The table came from immunoSEQ multiplex PCR; TCRdb's copy has only in-frame clones and leaves some out. The sample table includes 100,000 to 150,000 clones. Per germline, CDR1 KGHSH and CDR2 LQKENI. J lost 5 bases, V lost 3 bases, and 9 bases had no gene match. There are 15 residues in the CDR3. The chain combines TRBV18 with TRBJ2-7; 8 positions match TRBD1. The sequenced sample consisted of PBMCs. The TCR was taken from a man aged 30 to 45 in good health and CMV-seronegative. This CDR3 reads CASSPLDRAVHEQYF. The CDR3 DNA reads as TGTGCCAGCTCACCCTTGGACAGGGCTGTTCACGAGCAGTACTTC.